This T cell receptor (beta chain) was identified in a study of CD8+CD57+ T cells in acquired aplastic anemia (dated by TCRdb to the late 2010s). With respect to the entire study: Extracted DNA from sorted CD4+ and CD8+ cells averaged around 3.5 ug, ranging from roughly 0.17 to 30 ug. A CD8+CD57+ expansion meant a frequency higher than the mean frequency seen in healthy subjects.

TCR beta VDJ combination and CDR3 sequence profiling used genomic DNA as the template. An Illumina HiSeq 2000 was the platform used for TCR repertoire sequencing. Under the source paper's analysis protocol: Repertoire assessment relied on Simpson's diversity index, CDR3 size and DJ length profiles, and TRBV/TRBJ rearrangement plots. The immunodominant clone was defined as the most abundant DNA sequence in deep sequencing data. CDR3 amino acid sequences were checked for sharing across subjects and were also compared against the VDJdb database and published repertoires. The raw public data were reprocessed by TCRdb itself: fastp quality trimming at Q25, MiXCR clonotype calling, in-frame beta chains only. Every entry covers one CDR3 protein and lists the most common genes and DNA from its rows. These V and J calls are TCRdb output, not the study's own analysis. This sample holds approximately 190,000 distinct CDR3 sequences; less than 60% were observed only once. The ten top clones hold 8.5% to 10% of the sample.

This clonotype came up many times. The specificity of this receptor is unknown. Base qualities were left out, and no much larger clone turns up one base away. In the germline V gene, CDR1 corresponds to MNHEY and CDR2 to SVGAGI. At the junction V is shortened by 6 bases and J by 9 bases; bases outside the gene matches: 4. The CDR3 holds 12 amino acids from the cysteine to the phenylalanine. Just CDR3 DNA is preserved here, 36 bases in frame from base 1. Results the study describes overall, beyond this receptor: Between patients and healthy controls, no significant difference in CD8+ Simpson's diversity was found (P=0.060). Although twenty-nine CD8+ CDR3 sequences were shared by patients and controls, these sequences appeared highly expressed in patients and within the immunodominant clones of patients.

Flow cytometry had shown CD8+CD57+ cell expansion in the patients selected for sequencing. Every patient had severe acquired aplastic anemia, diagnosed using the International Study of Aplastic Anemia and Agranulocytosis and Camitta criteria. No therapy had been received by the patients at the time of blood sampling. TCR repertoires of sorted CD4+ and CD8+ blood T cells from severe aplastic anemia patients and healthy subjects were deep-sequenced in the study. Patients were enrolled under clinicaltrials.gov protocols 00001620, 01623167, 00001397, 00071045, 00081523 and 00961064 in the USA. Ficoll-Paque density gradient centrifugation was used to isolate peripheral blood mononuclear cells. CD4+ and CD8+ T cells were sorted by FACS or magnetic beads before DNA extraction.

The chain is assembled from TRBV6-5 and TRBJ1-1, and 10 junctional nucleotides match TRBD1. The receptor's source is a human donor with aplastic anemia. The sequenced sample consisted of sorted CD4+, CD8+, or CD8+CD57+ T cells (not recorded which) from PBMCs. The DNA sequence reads TGTGCCAGCAGAACGACAGGGGGCAAAGCTTTCTTT. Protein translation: CASRTTGGKAFF.